Sequencing of this T cell receptor beta chain was carried out in a study of CD8 T cells in Susac syndrome. V was trimmed by 4 bases and J by 9 bases, leaving 7 bases between them. Germline loops: CDR1 MNHEY, CDR2 SVGEGT. This CDR3 contains 11 residues. Random hexamers were used to reverse transcribe the RNA input (about 0.5 to 1 ug). MiXCR, run by TCRdb on the immunoSEQ multiplex PCR reads, gives a single entry per CDR3 protein. The table records hundreds of thousands of distinct CDR3 sequences, less than 95% of them present only once. CD8+ and CD4+ T cells were negatively isolated; TEMRA cells were FACS-enriched.

This sequence was found in a human donor with Susac syndrome. Sequenced input: CD4+ T cells from PBMCs. The chain recombines TRBV6-2 or TRBV6-3 with TRBJ1-5; D gene uncertain. CDR3 bases: TGTGCCAGCAGTTCCGTAGGGCCCCAGCATTTT. Amino acids: CASSSVGPQHF.